This TCR beta chain is drawn from a study of T cell responses to AZD1222 COVID-19 vaccine (dated by TCRdb to about 2021). About the full investigation: TCR sequencing was performed for 230 to 250 trial participants, of whom some 200 were given two doses of AZD1222 and around 25 were given two doses of MenACWY control vaccine. Trial participants were enrolled into age subgroups of 18-55, 56-69 and 70-plus years, which contained about 150, 27 and 61 TCR-sequenced participants, respectively. Points the paper makes about the study in general: Epitopes outside the regions mutated in the B.1.351 and B.1.1.7 variants were reportedly recognized by nearly half of the unique spike-specific TCRs. Because no day 14 peak-response samples were available, repertoires were characterized only after the peak T cell response. In the small 56-69-year group, the increase in depth fell short of significance, most likely because of low power. Participants were mostly white British, with more females than males. The authors suggested clonal diversity may have been underestimated. A significant rise in spike-specific TCR breadth and depth was observed after two AZD1222 doses relative to day 0 and relative to MenACWY recipients. The vaccine-associated CD4 TCRs covered the entire spike protein, and the dominant responses fell in regions 160-218 and 743-854. Conclusions about previously exposed vaccinees were limited because only six AZD1222 recipients were SARS-CoV-2 seropositive at baseline.

The time point label on this specimen signifies: about 28 days (+/-7) after the second vaccine dose. AZD1222 recipients given second doses at about 4 weeks or at about 12 weeks were pooled, since spike-specific TCR depth and breadth were not found to differ between the two schedules. Samples from vaccinated people were obtained from the UK trials COV001 and COV002, which included a single-blind randomized controlled phase 2/3 trial of AZD1222 (ChAdOx1 nCoV-19) in healthy adults. Trial participant PBMC samples were collected at day 0 and day 28 after the second dose for TCRbeta chain sequencing. The CDR3 regions of human TCRbeta chains were subjected to immunosequencing. The study's processing was this. TCRs in the repertoires were compared against a reference library of SARS-CoV-2-specific TCRs that had been generated with the MIRA antigen-specificity platform. Breadth meant the fraction of unique TCRs that were SARS-CoV-2-associated, whereas depth meant the fraction of total T cells that were SARS-CoV-2-associated. Using the MIRA data, every spike-specific TCR was mapped to the spike region that the TCR reacted to and assigned to either a CD4 or a CD8 class. Log10-transformed breadth and depth values were compared by one-way ANOVA with Sidak's multiple comparisons tests. Not all clones reach the TCRdb copy of this immuneACCESS table, which keeps in-frame sequences only. Checked studies attribute under half of the gap to unresolved V genes and leave the rest unexplained. That table gives V, J and clone size, and the DNA gave D and trimming. The sample yields fewer than 150,000 clones; more than 75% were counted once. The top ten clonotypes cover about 3% of the sample.

Remarks on this clone: The clone's antigen remains unknown. No much larger clone exists at a distance of one base, and base qualities are not known.

The sample here was peripheral blood, taken 28 days after the second AZD1222 dose. The sequence was obtained from an adult who received the AZD1222 COVID-19 vaccine.

The bases read TGTGCCAGCAGTTACTCAGGCAATATGGGGCTCGAGCAGTACTTC. The encoded protein is CASSYSGNMGLEQYF. The chain links TRBV6-2 or TRBV6-3 with TRBJ2-7; TRBD1 is a weak D gene call, 5 bases matching. Taken from the germline V gene, the CDR1 and CDR2 loops are MNHEY and SVGEGT. From cysteine to phenylalanine, the CDR3 is 15 amino acids long. Only CDR3 DNA is held: 45 bases, read in frame from base 1. At the junction V is shortened by 0 bases and J by 6 bases, with 15 bases in between.